The 29 T cell receptor beta chains in this list originate from one sample, sequenced in a study of Ad26.COV2.S vaccination and SARS-CoV-2 variants. Clones were read by immunoSEQ multiplex PCR, and TCRdb kept only the in-frame ones, dropping some. Of hundreds of thousands of clones in the sample, more than 80% were seen once. Indicated treatment: around 19 received Ad26.COV2.S at low or high dose, single or two shots; several received placebo; per-sample allocation not given. Sampling was performed 63 days after the first vaccine or placebo injection. The sample consisted of peripheral blood, taken in a trial of Ad26.COV2.S vaccine versus placebo. The receptors come from a person aged 18 to 59 who received the Ad26.COV2.S COVID-19 vaccine or a placebo.

V gene TRBV7-9 combines with J gene TRBJ1-1, with D possibly being TRBD1 (5 bases). The ends were cut back, 5 bases at V and 0 bases at J, with 13 bases in the middle. CDR3 length: 15 amino acids. CDR1 is SEHNR and CDR2 is FQNEAQ in the germline V gene (reference sequence). The CDR3 region has the DNA TGTGCCAGCAGCCCATCGTGGGGGGTGAACACTGAAGCTTTCTTT. Translating gives CASSPSWGVNTEAFF.

As concerns this clone: Within the sample, other DNA sequences also encode this same CDR3. The genes are TRBV12-3 or TRBV12-4 and TRBJ1-2, with a weak D call TRBD1 (6 bases). CDR3 length: 13 amino acids. V was cut by 6 bases and J by 2 bases, with 10 bases left in between. This CDR3 is CASSPGGNYGYTF. CDR3 coding DNA: TGTGCCAGCAGCCCGGGGGGCAACTATGGCTACACCTTC.

The rearrangement uses TRBV13 and TRBJ2-5; 7 nucleotides line up with TRBD1. This CDR3 comprises 17 residues. Trimming removed 0 bases from V and 0 bases from J; junction bases left unmatched: 7. Germline-derived CDR1 and CDR2 are PRHDT and FYEKMQ (reference sequence). CDR3 amino acids: CASSLGDTGVYQETQYF. DNA of the CDR3: TGTGCCAGCAGCTTAGGCGATACAGGGGTGTACCAAGAGACCCAGTACTTC.

The chain uses TRBV13 and TRBJ2-7, with a possible D match to TRBD1 (5 bases). Germline CDR1 reads PRHDT; CDR2 reads FYEKMQ (reference sequence). This CDR3 is 15 amino acids long. V was cut by 0 bases and J by 1 base, with 10 bases left in between. The DNA of the CDR3 is TGTGCCAGCAGCTTAGGCCGGACACAATCCTACGAGCAGTACTTC. Translation gives CASSLGRTQSYEQYF.

V is TRBV7-6 and J is TRBJ1-6; D remains ambiguous. This CDR3 has 15 amino acids. Germline V gene lookup returns CDR1 SGHVS and CDR2 FNYEAQ. The V and J ends lost 1 base and 9 bases respectively, with 13 bases between them. The CDR3 reads CASSLGGDPPSPLHF. The CDR3 bases are TGTGCCAGCAGCTTAGGAGGAGACCCCCCTTCACCCCTCCACTTT. The full variable domain, rest sourced from reference TRBV7-6 and TRBJ1-6, is GAGVSQSPRYKVTKRGQDVALRCDPISGHVSLYWYRQALGQGPEFLTYFNYEAQQDKSGLPNDRFSAERPEGSISTLTIQRTEQRDSAMYRCASSLGGDPPSPLHFGNGTRLTVT.

The J gene is TRBJ2-1, the V gene TRBV4-2, with 10 positions matching TRBD2. V was clipped by 4 bases and J by 5 bases; unmatched bases: 5. The V gene's germline CDR1 is LGHNA and CDR2 YNFKEQ. This CDR3 spans 15 amino acids. DNA of the CDR3: TGTGCCAGCAGCCCCGGGACTAGCGTACACAATGAGCAGTTCTTC. Residues: CASSPGTSVHNEQFF.

The J gene is TRBJ2-7, the V gene TRBV10-1, with 13 bases matching TRBD2. This CDR3 is built from 14 residues. V shed 4 bases, J shed 5 bases, and the junction held 2 bases outside the gene matches. CDR1 WNHNN and CDR2 SYGVQD come from the germline V gene (reference sequence). This CDR3 reads CASSGTSGSHEQYF. The CDR3 DNA follows: TGCGCCAGCAGTGGGACTAGCGGGAGCCACGAGCAGTACTTC.

With respect to this clone: Other DNA sequences in the sample encode the same CDR3. This chain joins TRBV20-1 and TRBJ1-2; TRBD1 is a possible D gene (5 bases). The CDR3 spans 10 residues. Trimming took off 3 bases at V and 8 bases at J, with 7 bases between the two ends. CDR1 and CDR2 (germline): DFQATT, SNEGSKA (reference sequence). This chain's CDR3 is CSASGGGYTF. The CDR3, as DNA: TGCAGTGCTAGTGGGGGAGGCTACACCTTC.

J is TRBJ1-5 and V is TRBV12-3 or TRBV12-4, with D unclear. V lost 7 bases and J 6 bases, leaving 13 bases between the germline ends. The CDR3 length is 13 residues. This chain's CDR3 is CASTLAGSQPQHF. The CDR3 DNA is TGTGCCAGCACCCTCGCGGGGTCTCAGCCCCAGCATTTT.

This rearrangement joins TRBV7-6 to TRBJ2-3, with 9 bases fitting TRBD2. CDR1 and CDR2 from the germline V gene are SGHVS and FNYEAQ. The CDR3 runs to 17 residues. V dropped 5 bases and J dropped 0; count of bases not matched to a gene: 9. The CDR3: CASSLRASGASTDTQYF. The CDR3 nucleotides are TGTGCCAGCAGCCTCAGGGCTAGCGGGGCTAGCACAGATACGCAGTATTTT.

The CDR3 sequence: CASSLAQGADYGYTF. The DNA for the CDR3 is TGCGCCAGCAGCTTGGCCCAGGGGGCAGACTATGGCTACACCTTC. The chain is built from TRBV5-1 and TRBJ1-2; 8 positions agree with TRBD1. After removal of 0 bases from V and 3 bases from J, the junction contained 4 bases not matched to a gene. This CDR3 is 15 amino acids long. Looked up from germline, CDR1 is SGHRS and CDR2 is YFSETQ.

The chain joins TRBV30 to TRBJ1-2; D call uncertain. V lost 0 bases and J lost 4, with 9 bases in between. Germline V lookup: CDR1 GTSNPN, CDR2 SVGIG (reference sequence). This CDR3 is 13 amino acids long. CDR3: CAWSVRPGYGYTF. The CDR3 DNA follows: TGTGCCTGGAGTGTACGTCCGGGCTATGGCTACACCTTC.

The V call is TRBV7-8, the J call TRBJ2-5; no clear D gene. Trimming took off 5 bases at V and 11 bases at J, with 15 bases between the two ends. The germline V gene encodes CDR1 SGHVS and CDR2 FQNEAQ. The CDR3 loop spans 12 amino acids. CDR3 residues: CASSPFRGRQYF. For the CDR3, the DNA is TGTGCCAGCAGCCCCTTTAGAGGCCGTCAGTACTTC.

J is TRBJ2-1 and V is TRBV28; 7 nucleotides match TRBD2. This CDR3 has 13 amino acids. Germline CDR1 reads MDHEN; CDR2 reads SYDVKM. The junction had 2 bases not matched to a gene; V was cut back by 7 bases and J by 2 bases. The CDR3 DNA is TGTGCCAGCACGGGAGGCCCCTACAATGAGCAGTTCTTC. Translated: CASTGGPYNEQFF.

The CDR3 nucleotides read TGCGCCAGCAGCCCGGGACAGAATGAAAAACTGTTTTTT. The encoded protein is CASSPGQNEKLFF. The gene calls are TRBV4-1 and TRBJ1-4, with 7 bases lining up with TRBD1. Germline values: CDR1 MGHRA, CDR2 YSYEKL. V lost 4 bases and J lost 5; bases outside the gene matches: 1. The CDR3 is 13 residues long.

This chain uses TRBV27 with TRBJ2-1; 14 bases align to TRBD2. J was trimmed by 9 bases and V by 5 bases; bases with no gene match: 6. The CDR3 is made up of 15 amino acids. CDR1 and CDR2 (germline): MNHEY, SMNVEV (reference sequence). The CDR3 here is CASSPPGLAGAEQFF. CDR3 in DNA: TGTGCCAGCAGTCCCCCGGGACTAGCGGGAGCTGAGCAGTTCTTC.

The chain recombines TRBV5-1 with TRBJ2-7; TRBD1 agrees at 7 bases. V gave up 1 base and J gave up 3 bases; unmatched junction bases: 4. The V gene's germline CDR1 is SGHRS and CDR2 YFSETQ. CDR3 size: 14 residues. The CDR3 sequence is CASSLYRGIYEQYF. The CDR3 bases are TGCGCCAGCAGCTTGTACAGGGGAATCTACGAGCAGTACTTC.

The chain joins TRBV12-5 to TRBJ1-1; tentatively, D is TRBD1 (6 bases). CDR3 size: 14 residues. Germline-derived CDR1 and CDR2 are LGHNT and FRNRAP. Trimming removed 1 base from V and 5 bases from J, with 11 bases in between. The CDR3 loop is CASGLDSGATEAFF. CDR3 nucleotide sequence: TGTGCTAGTGGTTTGGACTCAGGGGCGACTGAAGCTTTCTTT.

The rearrangement uses TRBV5-4 and TRBJ2-5, with 8 nucleotides matching TRBD1. Germline V gene lookup returns CDR1 SGHNT and CDR2 YYREEE (reference sequence). CDR3 size: 15 residues. With 4 bases clipped from V and 2 bases from J, the junction kept 7 bases outside the gene matches. The CDR3 DNA reads TGTGCCAGCAGCCCCGCAGGGGGCTGGCAAGAGACCCAGTACTTC. Residues: CASSPAGGWQETQYF.

This chain links TRBV24-1 with TRBJ2-3; D unresolved. From germline, CDR1 is KGHDR and CDR2 SFDVKD. The CDR3 spans 15 residues. Trimming left V 1 base short and J 6 bases short, with 13 bases between. CDR3 sequence (DNA): TGTGCCACCAGTGATTTAAGGGATTCCTACGATACGCAGTATTTT. Protein: CATSDLRDSYDTQYF.

The chain joins TRBV6-6 to TRBJ1-2; D uncertain. The V and J ends lost 0 bases and 5 bases respectively, with 10 bases between them. Germline lookup yields CDR1 MNHNY and CDR2 SVGAGI (reference sequence). CDR3 length: 14 residues. CDR3 DNA sequence: TGTGCCAGCAGTTACTCAGGCAGAGGGTATGGCTACACCTTC. It yields the protein CASSYSGRGYGYTF.

This rearrangement joins TRBV18 to TRBJ1-4; D unresolved. The CDR3 consists of 15 residues. V lost 1 base, J lost 0 bases, and 6 bases lay in between. The germline gives CDR1 KGHSH, CDR2 LQKENI. DNA for the CDR3: TGTGCCAGCTCACCACGCGTCTCAACTAATGAAAAACTGTTTTTT. It codes for CASSPRVSTNEKLFF. The complete variable domain, with remaining parts taken from reference TRBV18 and TRBJ1-4, reads NAGVMQNPRHLVRRRGQEARLRCSPMKGHSHVYWYRQLPEEGLKFMVYLQKENIIDESGMPKERFSAEFPKEGPSILRIQQVVRGDSAAYFCASSPRVSTNEKLFFGSGTQLSVL.

V is TRBV5-8 and J is TRBJ1-5; possible D gene TRBD1, 5 bases. Germline CDR1 is SGHTS and CDR2 is YDEGEE. V was pared by 5 bases and J by 2 bases, with 20 bases between. The CDR3 contains 17 residues. The CDR3 region has the DNA TGTGCCAGCAGGCGGGACTTTACTTCTGGGGGCAATCAGCCCCAGCATTTT. Its translation is CASRRDFTSGGNQPQHF.

This clone occurred a few times. Within the sample, other DNA sequences also encode this same CDR3. V usage is TRBV7-2 and J usage is TRBJ1-5; D not certain. Germline CDR1 reads SGHTA; CDR2 reads FQGNSA. CDR3 size: 13 residues. V shed 2 bases and J shed 1 base, with 3 bases lying between them. CDR3 DNA sequence: TGTGCCAGCAGCTTAAACAGCAATCAGCCCCAGCATTTT. The encoded protein is CASSLNSNQPQHF. Supplemented by reference TRBV7-2 and TRBJ1-5, the full variable domain reads GAGVSQSPSNKVTEKGKDVELRCDPISGHTALYWYRQSLGQGLEFLIYFQGNSAPDKSGLPSDRFSAERTGGSVSTLTIQRTQQEDSAVYLCASSLNSNQPQHFGDGTRLSIL.

This rearrangement joins TRBV5-1 to TRBJ2-6, with 8 nucleotides matching TRBD1. Germline V CDR1 and CDR2: SGHRS, YFSETQ. The V segment lost 4 bases and the J segment 3 bases; nucleotides outside the gene matches: 6. This CDR3 has 16 residues. In DNA, the CDR3 is TGCGCCAGCAGCCTCGGACAGGGTGGTGGGGCCAACGTCCTGACTTTC. Translation gives CASSLGQGGGANVLTF.

The rearrangement joins TRBV7-6 to TRBJ2-1; 11 nucleotides align to TRBD2. The trim removed 1 base at V and 4 bases at J, leaving 6 bases unmatched. The CDR3 sequence is 17 residues long. From germline, CDR1 is SGHVS and CDR2 FNYEAQ. This CDR3 is CASSLGLAGGLYNEQFF. The CDR3, as DNA: TGTGCCAGCAGCTTAGGGCTAGCGGGGGGACTATACAATGAGCAGTTCTTC.

The rearrangement uses TRBV30 and TRBJ1-2; D ambiguous. CDR1 and CDR2 (germline): GTSNPN, SVGIG (reference sequence). This CDR3 is built from 13 residues. Trimming pared 3 bases from V and 2 bases from J, leaving 10 bases between. This CDR3 reads CAWRGTANYGYTF. The CDR3 DNA reads as TGTGCCTGGAGAGGTACAGCGAACTATGGCTACACCTTC.

J is TRBJ2-5 and V is TRBV6-7; TRBD2 might be the D (6 bases). TRBV6-7 is annotated as an ORF whose role is uncertain. CDR3 length: 16 residues. Trimming stripped 1 base from V and 5 bases from J, with 17 bases between. CDR3: CASSYCSGSGGETQYF. For the CDR3, the DNA is TGTGCCAGCAGTTACTGTAGCGGTAGCGGAGGGGAGACCCAGTACTTC.

The V call is TRBV6-6, the J call TRBJ1-5, with D maybe TRBD1 (6 bases). CDR1 MNHNY and CDR2 SVGAGI come from the germline V gene (reference sequence). The V end was cut by 5 bases, the J end by 3 bases, with 20 bases between. This CDR3 spans 17 amino acids. Written as DNA, the CDR3 is TGTGCCAGCAGTCCCGACGGACAGCGGAGTTTCAATCAGCCCCAGCATTTT. It yields the protein CASSPDGQRSFNQPQHF.